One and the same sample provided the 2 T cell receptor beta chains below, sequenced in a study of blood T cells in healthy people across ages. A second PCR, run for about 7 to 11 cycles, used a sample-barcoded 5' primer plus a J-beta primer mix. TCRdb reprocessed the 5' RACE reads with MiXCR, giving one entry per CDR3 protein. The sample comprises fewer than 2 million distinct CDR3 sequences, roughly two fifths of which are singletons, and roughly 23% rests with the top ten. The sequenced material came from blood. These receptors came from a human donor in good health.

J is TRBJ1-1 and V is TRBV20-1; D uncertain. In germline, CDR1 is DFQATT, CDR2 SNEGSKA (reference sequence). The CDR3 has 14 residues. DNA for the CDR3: TGCAGCCTCCTTTTAGCCGATTTGAACACTGAAGCTTTCTTT. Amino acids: CSLLLADLNTEAFF.

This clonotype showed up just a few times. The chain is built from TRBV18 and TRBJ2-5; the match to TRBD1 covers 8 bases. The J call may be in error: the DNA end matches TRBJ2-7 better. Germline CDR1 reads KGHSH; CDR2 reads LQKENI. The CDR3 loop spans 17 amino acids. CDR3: CASSPGGRTGPVFEQYF. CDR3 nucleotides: TGTGCCAGCTCACCAGGGGGCCGGACAGGGCCTGTCTTCGAGCAGTACTTC.